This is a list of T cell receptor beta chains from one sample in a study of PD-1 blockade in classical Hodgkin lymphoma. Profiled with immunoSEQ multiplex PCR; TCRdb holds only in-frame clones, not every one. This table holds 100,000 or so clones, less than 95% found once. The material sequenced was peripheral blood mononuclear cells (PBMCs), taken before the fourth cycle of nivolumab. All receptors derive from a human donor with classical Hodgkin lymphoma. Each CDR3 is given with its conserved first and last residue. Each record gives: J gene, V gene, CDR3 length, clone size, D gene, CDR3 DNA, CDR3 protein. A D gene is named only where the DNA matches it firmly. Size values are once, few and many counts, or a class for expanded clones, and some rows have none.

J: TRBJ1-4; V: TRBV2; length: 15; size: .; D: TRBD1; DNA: TGTGCCAGCAGTGCCCAGGGGGCCCCTAATGAAAAACTGTTTTTT; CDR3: CASSAQGAPNEKLFF
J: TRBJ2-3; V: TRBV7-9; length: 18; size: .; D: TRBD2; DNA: TGTGCCAGCATCCCACCCCCAGAATTAGCGGGGAGGGCAGATACGCAGTATTTT; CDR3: CASIPPPELAGRADTQYF
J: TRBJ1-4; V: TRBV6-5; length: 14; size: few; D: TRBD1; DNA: TGTGCCAGCAGCCAGACAGGGAGGAATGAAAAACTGTTTTTT; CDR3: CASSQTGRNEKLFF
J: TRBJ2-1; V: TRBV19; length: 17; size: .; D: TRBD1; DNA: TGTGCCAGTAGTCCTCGGACAGGGGGCACAACTTACAATGAGCAGTTCTTC; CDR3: CASSPRTGGTTYNEQFF
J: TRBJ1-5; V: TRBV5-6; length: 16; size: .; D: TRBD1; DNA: TGTGCCAGCAGCCTCGCAGGGGGCGTGAGCAATCAGCCCCAGCATTTT; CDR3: CASSLAGGVSNQPQHF
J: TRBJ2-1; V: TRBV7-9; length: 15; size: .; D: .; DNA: TGTGCCAGCAGCTTGGGAGAGTCCGTCTACAATGAGCAGTTCTTC; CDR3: CASSLGESVYNEQFF
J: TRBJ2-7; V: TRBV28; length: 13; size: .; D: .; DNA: TGTGCCAGCAGTCCCCCAGGGGACGACGAGCAGTACTTC; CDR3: CASSPPGDDEQYF
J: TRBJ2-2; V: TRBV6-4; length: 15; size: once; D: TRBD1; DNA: TGTGCCAGCAGCAGGGACAGGGCCGACACCGGGGAGCTGTTTTTT; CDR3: CASSRDRADTGELFF
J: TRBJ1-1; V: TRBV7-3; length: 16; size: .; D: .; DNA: TGTGCCAGCAGCTTCGGTACGACGGTGATGAACACTGAAGCTTTCTTT; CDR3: CASSFGTTVMNTEAFF
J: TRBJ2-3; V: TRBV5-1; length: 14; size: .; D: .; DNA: TGCGCCAGCAGCTTGGGGCGGGGCACAGATACGCAGTATTTT; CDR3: CASSLGRGTDTQYF
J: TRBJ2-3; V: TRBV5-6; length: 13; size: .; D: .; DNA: TGTGCCAGCAGCTGGGGGACTGCCGATACGCAGTATTTT; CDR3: CASSWGTADTQYF
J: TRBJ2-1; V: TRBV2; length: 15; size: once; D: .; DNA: TGTGCCAGCAGCCCTACCGGGATCTCCTACAATGAGCAGTTCTTC; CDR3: CASSPTGISYNEQFF
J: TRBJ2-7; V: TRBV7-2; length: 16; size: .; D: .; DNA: TGTGCCAGCAGCTTAGAAACGCTAACGGAACACTACGAGCAGTACTTC; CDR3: CASSLETLTEHYEQYF
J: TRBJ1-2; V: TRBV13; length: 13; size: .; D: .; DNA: TGTGCCAGCAGCTTTATACCGATCTATGGCTACACCTTC; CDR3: CASSFIPIYGYTF
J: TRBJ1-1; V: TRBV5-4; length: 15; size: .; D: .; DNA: TGTGCCAGCACCCCGGGTACACAGGGCACAACTGAAGCTTTCTTT; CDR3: CASTPGTQGTTEAFF
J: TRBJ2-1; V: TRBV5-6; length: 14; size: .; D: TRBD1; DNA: TGTGCCAGCAGCTTCACGGACAGGGGAAAGGGGCAGTTCTTC; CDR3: CASSFTDRGKGQFF
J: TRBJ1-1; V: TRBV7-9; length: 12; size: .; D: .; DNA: TGTGCCAGCAGCTTGGGGGGGCAATGGGCTTTCTTT; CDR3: CASSLGGQWAFF
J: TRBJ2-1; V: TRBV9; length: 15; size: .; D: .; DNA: TGTGCCAGCAGCGTAGGCGGGGAGCCCTACAATGAGCAGTTCTTC; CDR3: CASSVGGEPYNEQFF
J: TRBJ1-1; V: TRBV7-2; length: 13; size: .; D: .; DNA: TGTGCCAGCAGCGCGGCGGGGAACACTGAAGCTTTCTTT; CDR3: CASSAAGNTEAFF
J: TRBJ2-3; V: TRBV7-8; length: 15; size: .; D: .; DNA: TGTGCCAGCAGCTTATGGTGGGGGAGCACAGATACGCAGTATTTT; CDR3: CASSLWWGSTDTQYF
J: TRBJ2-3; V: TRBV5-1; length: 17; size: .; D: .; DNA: TGCGCCAGCAGCCCGCCTCTAGTTTTATCTGGCACAGATACGCAGTATTTT; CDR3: CASSPPLVLSGTDTQYF
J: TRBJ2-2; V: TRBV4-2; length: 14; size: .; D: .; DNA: TGTGCCAGCTCCCAAGGGGAGAACACCGGGGAGCTGTTTTTT; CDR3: CASSQGENTGELFF
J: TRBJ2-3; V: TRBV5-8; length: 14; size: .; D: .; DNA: TGTGCCAGCAGCTTGGTCGACAGCTTAGATACGCAGTATTTT; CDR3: CASSLVDSLDTQYF
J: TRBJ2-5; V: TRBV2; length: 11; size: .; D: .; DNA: TGTGCCAGCAGTGAGTCGAAGACCCAGTACTTC; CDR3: CASSESKTQYF
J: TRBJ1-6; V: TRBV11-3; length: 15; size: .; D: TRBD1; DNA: TGTGCCAGCAGCTCAGGACAGGATGTCAATTCACCCCTCCACTTT; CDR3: CASSSGQDVNSPLHF
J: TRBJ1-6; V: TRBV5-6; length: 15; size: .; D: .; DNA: TGTGCCAGCAGCTTGTTTGGCTCCTATAATTCACCCCTCCACTTT; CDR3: CASSLFGSYNSPLHF
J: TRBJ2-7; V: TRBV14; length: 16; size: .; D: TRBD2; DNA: TGTGCCAGCAGCCAAGAACTAGCGGGGAGGACCTACGAGCAGTACTTC; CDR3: CASSQELAGRTYEQYF
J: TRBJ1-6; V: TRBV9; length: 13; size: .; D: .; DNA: TGTGCCAGCAGCGCTGCTCTCGGGTCACCCCTCCACTTT; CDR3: CASSAALGSPLHF
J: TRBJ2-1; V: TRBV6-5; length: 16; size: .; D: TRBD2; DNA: TGTGCCAGCAGTTCCGCGACTAGCGGAATTCTATATGAGCAGTTCTTC; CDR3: CASSSATSGILYEQFF
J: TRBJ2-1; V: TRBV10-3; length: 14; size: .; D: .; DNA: TGTGCCATCAGTGAATGGAAGGGTGGCAATGAGCAGTTCTTC; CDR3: CAISEWKGGNEQFF